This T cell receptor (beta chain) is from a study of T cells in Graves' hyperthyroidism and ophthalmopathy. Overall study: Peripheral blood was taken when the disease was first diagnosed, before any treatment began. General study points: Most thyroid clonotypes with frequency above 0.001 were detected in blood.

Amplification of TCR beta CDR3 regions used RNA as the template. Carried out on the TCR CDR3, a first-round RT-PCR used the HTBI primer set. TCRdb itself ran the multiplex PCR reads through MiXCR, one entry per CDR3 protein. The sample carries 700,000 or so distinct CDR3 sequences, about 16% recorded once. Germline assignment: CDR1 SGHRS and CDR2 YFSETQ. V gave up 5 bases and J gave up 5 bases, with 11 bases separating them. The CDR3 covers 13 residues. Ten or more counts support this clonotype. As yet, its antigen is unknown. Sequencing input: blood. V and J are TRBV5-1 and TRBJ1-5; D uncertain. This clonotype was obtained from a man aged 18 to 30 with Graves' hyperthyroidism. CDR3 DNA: TGCGCCAGCAGGTACGGGCAGGATCAGCCCCAGCATTTT. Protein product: CASRYGQDQPQHF.